Shown below are 5 T cell receptor beta chains from a single sample sequenced in a study of regulatory and conventional T cells in RAG deficiency. Blood CD4+ CD25-low CD127-high conventional T cells supplied the genomic DNA template. Libraries were prepared by immunoSEQ multiplex PCR; TCRdb keeps only in-frame clonotypes and omits some of them. The sample records 30,000 to 40,000 clones, about 78% being singletons. These data also featured in a second study, about regulatory T cells. From that study: Primers: 52 TRBV forward and 13 TRBJ reverse.

The specimen sequenced was CD4+ effector T cells sorted from blood. Receptors were obtained from a human donor in good health.

The CDR3 sequence: CASSPHTDTQYF. In DNA, the CDR3 is TGTGCCAGCTCACCTCACACAGATACGCAGTATTTT. This rearrangement joins TRBV18 to TRBJ2-3; the D is unclear. The CDR3 has 12 residues. V lost 3 bases, J lost 2 bases, and 3 bases lay in between. Germline-derived CDR1 and CDR2 are KGHSH and LQKENI.

This chain links TRBV7-9 with TRBJ1-2, with 9 bases aligning to TRBD1. The CDR3 loop spans 14 amino acids. V was pared by 5 bases and J by 6 bases, with 7 bases of the junction left unmatched. Germline V gene data show CDR1 as SEHNR and CDR2 as FQNEAQ (reference sequence). The CDR3 sequence is CASSPRTGADGYTF. For the CDR3, the DNA is TGTGCCAGCAGCCCCCGGACAGGGGCGGATGGCTACACCTTC.

This rearrangement joins TRBV29-1 to TRBJ2-1; 12 bases agree with TRBD2. The germline gives CDR1 SQVTM, CDR2 ANQGSEA. The junction had 5 bases not matched to a gene; V was cut back by 2 bases and J by 6 bases. There are 15 residues in the CDR3. As DNA, the CDR3 is TGCAGCGTTGAAAAGCCTAGCGGGGGGGTCAATGAGCAGTTCTTC. This sequence encodes CSVEKPSGGVNEQFF.

This rearrangement joins TRBV30 to TRBJ2-7, with D tentatively TRBD2 (6 bases). The germline V and J ends were trimmed by 2 bases and 0 bases, with 20 bases remaining between them. CDR1 GTSNPN and CDR2 SVGIG come from the germline V gene (reference sequence). The CDR3 spans 17 residues. DNA of the CDR3: TGTGCCTGGAGTCGTAATTTAGGACTACCAAACTCCTACGAGCAGTACTTC. This gives the protein CAWSRNLGLPNSYEQYF. Combining the CDR3 with reference TRBV30 and TRBJ2-7 gives the whole variable domain SQTIHQWPATLVQPVGSPLSLECTVEGTSNPNLYWYRQAAGRGLQLLFYSVGIGQISSEVPQNLSASRPQDRQFILSSKKLLLSDSGFYLCAWSRNLGLPNSYEQYFGPGTRLTVT.

This clone was seen only once. The chain is built from TRBV5-1 and TRBJ2-6; D gene uncertain. CDR3 length equals 15 residues. CDR1 is SGHRS and CDR2 is YFSETQ in the germline V gene. Trimming took off 2 bases at V and 0 bases at J, with 6 bases between the two ends. The CDR3 spells CASSFLFSGANVLTF. As DNA, the CDR3 is TGCGCCAGCAGCTTTCTATTCTCTGGGGCCAACGTCCTGACTTTC. Full variable domain (remainder filled in from reference TRBV5-1 and TRBJ2-6): KAGVTQTPRYLIKTRGQQVTLSCSPISGHRSVSWYQQTPGQGLQFLFEYFSETQRNKGNFPGRFSGRQFSNSRSEMNVSTLELGDSALYLCASSFLFSGANVLTFGAGSRLTVL.